The present T cell receptor (beta chain) was sequenced within a study of OX40 agonist ivuxolimab in advanced cancers. General notes on the study: Ivuxolimab was an agonistic, fully human IgG2 monoclonal antibody directed against OX40 (CD134), a costimulatory receptor. A male proportion of 70% to 90% and a mean age of 60 years, ranging from 23 to 79, were recorded for the dose-escalation cohort. Three dose-escalation patients achieved partial responses, one with hepatocellular carcinoma and two with cutaneous melanoma. Of the 50 to 55 patients in dose escalation, about 19 had hepatocellular carcinoma, some 15 had melanoma, 9 had renal cell carcinoma and 9 had head and neck cancer. The paper describes the monotherapy dose-escalation part (N ≈ 49 patients) of the phase I trial of ivuxolimab. Peripheral TCRbeta sequencing was intended to test whether TCR sequence diversity was altered and clonal T-cell expansion was caused by ivuxolimab. Intravenous ivuxolimab was administered to patients every 2 weeks at six dose levels: 0.01, 0.1, 0.3, 1.5, 3 and 10 mg/kg. Prior anti-PD-1, anti-PD-L1 or anti-CTLA-4 therapy was permitted, and checkpoint inhibitors had been received by about two fifths of dose-escalation patients.

Sequences LGHNA (CDR1) and YSLEER (CDR2) are obtained from the germline V gene. V lost 0 bases and J lost 0 bases; the stretch between them is 12 bases long. The CDR3 sequence holds 17 residues, the cysteine and phenylalanine included. The read is trimmed to its CDR3 DNA, 51 bases read in frame from base 1. The trial excluded patients who had a history of autoimmune disease or were on systemic immunosuppression. Peripheral blood for TCR sequencing was collected from all dose cohorts at baseline, on cycle 4 day 1, and on cycle 7 day 1. Samples were obtained from an open-label, multicenter, first-in-human phase I dose-escalation trial of ivuxolimab. The trial enrolled adults with locally advanced or metastatic head and neck squamous cell, hepatocellular, melanoma or renal cell carcinoma. Before TCR sequencing, CD4+ T cells and CD8+ T cells from peripheral blood were sorted into separate populations.

General conclusions and limits of the study: On average, CD8+ T cells showed more expanded clones than CD4+ T cells after ivuxolimab. Low levels of normalized T-cell clonal expansion were also shown by some nonresponding patients. At doses from 0.1 to 3.0 mg/kg, clonal expansion was seen in both CD4+ and CD8+ blood T cells between baseline and week 6. In the 0.1-3.0 mg/kg groups, partial responders had among the lowest normalized peripheral clonal expansion, particularly in CD8+ T cells. Which antigens the clonally expanded peripheral T cells were specific for was not determined.

Points on this clone: The antigen it recognizes is unknown. No base quality values were provided; no much bigger clone lies one nucleotide off.

Genomic DNA was extracted from sorted cells for sequencing of the TCRbeta CDR3 region. The immunoSEQ Assay was used for sequencing of TCRbeta CDR3 regions. Here the immuneACCESS table is served through TCRdb, limited to in-frame sequences with V and J called. Missing clones are a known gap in these copies; in checked studies unresolved V genes cover under half, and the rest lacks a known reason. Recorded for this sample are tens of thousands of clones; 75% to 90% of them occurred a single time. The top ten constitute about 18% of the sample. This clonotype was obtained from an adult with an advanced solid tumor such as melanoma, head and neck, liver or kidney cancer. The rearrangement combines TRBV4-3 with TRBJ2-4, with a weak D call of TRBD2 (6 bases match). Source: CD4+ or CD8+ T cells sorted from blood, taken in a trial of the OX40 agonist ivuxolimab. The sequenced DNA is TGCGCCAGCAGCCAAGATCATGATAGCGGAGCCAAAAACATTCAGTACTTC. Translated, this is CASSQDHDSGAKNIQYF.